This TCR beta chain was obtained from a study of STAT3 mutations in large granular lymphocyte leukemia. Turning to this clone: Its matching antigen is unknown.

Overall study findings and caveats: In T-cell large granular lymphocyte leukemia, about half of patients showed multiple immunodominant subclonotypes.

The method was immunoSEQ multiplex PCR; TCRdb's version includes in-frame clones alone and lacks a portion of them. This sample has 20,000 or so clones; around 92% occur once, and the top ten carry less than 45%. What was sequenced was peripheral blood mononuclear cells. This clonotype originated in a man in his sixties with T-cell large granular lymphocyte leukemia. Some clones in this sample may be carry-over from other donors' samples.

DNA for the CDR3: TGTGCCAGCAGCCGGGACGAGATTGGCTACACCTTC. It translates to CASSRDEIGYTF. The V gene is TRBV28, the J gene TRBJ1-2, with D tentatively TRBD1 (5 bases). CDR3 length: 12 amino acids. Germline CDR1 and CDR2: MDHEN and SYDVKM. The ends were cut back, 6 bases at V and 7 bases at J, with 12 bases in the middle.